This T cell receptor (beta chain) was recorded in a study of blood T cell repertoires in COVID-19. The wider study: Whether acute or convalescent, the COVID-19 samples came from the United States, Italy and Spain.

Original processing notes: From reference gene primer amplification, estimates of nucleated cell counts were derived. This table comes from immunoSEQ multiplex PCR, and its TCRdb copy is limited to in-frame clones, with some not included. Clone size and the V and J calls come from that table; the DNA yielded D and trimming. Of about 210,000 clones listed, 80% to 85% are singletons. The study recruited people aged about 18 to 90 years across around 24 US areas. Assignment of participants to cohorts was predicated upon participant-reported clinical history. This clone was detected only a few times. The clonotype originates from a woman in her forties or fifties with acute COVID-19. Sequencing was carried out using PBMCs or T cells enriched from blood (not recorded which).

CDR3 region: CASSQTGGDIEKLFF. CDR3 DNA: TGTGCCAGCAGCCAAACAGGGGGCGACATTGAAAAACTGTTTTTT. The V call is TRBV3-1 (or the pseudogene TRBV3-2), the J call TRBJ1-4; 9 positions match TRBD1. The CDR3 spans 15 residues. From germline, CDR1 is LGHDT and CDR2 YNNKEL (reference sequence). J lost 7 bases, V lost 2 bases, and 5 bases had no gene match.